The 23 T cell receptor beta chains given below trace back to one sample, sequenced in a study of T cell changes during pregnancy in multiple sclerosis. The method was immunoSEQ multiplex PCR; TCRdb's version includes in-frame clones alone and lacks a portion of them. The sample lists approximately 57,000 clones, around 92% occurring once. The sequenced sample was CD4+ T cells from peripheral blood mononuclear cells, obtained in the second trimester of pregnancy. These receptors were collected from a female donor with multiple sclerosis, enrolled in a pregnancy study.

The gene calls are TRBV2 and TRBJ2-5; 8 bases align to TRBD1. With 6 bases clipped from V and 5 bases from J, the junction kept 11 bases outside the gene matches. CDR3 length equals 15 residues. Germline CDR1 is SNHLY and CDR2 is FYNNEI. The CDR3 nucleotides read TGTGCCAGCAGGGCCGAGCACAGGGGGATGGAGACCCAGTACTTC. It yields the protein CASRAEHRGMETQYF.

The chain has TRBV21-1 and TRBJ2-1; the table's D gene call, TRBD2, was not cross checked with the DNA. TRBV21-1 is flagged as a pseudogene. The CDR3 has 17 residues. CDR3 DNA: TGTGCCAGCAACGCAACGGGGGGGGTCAGTTCCTACAATGAGCAGTTCTTC. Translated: CASNATGGVSSYNEQFF.

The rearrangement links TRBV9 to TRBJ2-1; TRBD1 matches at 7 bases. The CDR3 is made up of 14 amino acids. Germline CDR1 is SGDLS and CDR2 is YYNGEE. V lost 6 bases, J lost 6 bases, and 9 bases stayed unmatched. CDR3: CASTAESGGNEQFF. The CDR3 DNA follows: TGTGCCAGCACCGCAGAGTCAGGGGGCAATGAGCAGTTCTTC.

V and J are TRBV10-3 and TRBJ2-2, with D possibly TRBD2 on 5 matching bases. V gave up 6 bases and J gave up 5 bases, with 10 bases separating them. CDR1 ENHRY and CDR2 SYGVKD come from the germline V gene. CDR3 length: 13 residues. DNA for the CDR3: TGTGCCATCAGGGACTTATTGACCGGGGAGCTGTTTTTT. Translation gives CAIRDLLTGELFF.

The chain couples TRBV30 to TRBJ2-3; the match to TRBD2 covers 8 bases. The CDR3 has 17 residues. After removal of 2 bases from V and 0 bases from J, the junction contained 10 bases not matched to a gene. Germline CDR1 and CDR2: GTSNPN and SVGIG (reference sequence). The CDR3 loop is CAWSRGGAGASTDTQYF. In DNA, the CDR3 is TGTGCCTGGAGTCGGGGGGGAGCGGGGGCCAGCACAGATACGCAGTATTTT.

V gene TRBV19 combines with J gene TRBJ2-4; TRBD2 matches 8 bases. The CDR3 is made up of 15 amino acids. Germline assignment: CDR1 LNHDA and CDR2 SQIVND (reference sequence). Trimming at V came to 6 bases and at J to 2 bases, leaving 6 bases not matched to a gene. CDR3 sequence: CASRSGGEPKNIQYF. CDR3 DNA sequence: TGTGCCAGTAGGTCGGGGGGGGAACCCAAAAACATTCAGTACTTC.

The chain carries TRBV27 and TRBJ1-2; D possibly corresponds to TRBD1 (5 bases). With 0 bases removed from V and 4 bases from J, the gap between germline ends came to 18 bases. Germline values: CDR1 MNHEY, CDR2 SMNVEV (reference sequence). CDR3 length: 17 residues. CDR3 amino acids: CASSLSIRAGQIYGYTF. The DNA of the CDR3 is TGTGCCAGCAGTTTATCGATAAGGGCAGGGCAAATCTATGGCTACACCTTC.

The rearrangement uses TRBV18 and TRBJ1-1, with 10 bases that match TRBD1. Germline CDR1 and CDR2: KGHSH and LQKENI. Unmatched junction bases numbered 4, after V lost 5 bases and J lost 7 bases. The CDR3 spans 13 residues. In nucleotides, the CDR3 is TGTGCCAGCTCATCGGACAGGGGGAGTGAAGCTTTCTTT. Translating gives CASSSDRGSEAFF. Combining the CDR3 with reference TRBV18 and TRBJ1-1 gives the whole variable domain NAGVMQNPRHLVRRRGQEARLRCSPMKGHSHVYWYRQLPEEGLKFMVYLQKENIIDESGMPKERFSAEFPKEGPSILRIQQVVRGDSAAYFCASSSDRGSEAFFGQGTRLTVV.

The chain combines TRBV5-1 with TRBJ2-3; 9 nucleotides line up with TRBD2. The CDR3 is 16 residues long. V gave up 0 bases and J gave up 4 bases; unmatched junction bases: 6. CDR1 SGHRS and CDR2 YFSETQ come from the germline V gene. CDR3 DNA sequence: TGCGCCAGCAGCTTGGGGCTAGCGGGATATCCAGATACGCAGTATTTT. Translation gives CASSLGLAGYPDTQYF.

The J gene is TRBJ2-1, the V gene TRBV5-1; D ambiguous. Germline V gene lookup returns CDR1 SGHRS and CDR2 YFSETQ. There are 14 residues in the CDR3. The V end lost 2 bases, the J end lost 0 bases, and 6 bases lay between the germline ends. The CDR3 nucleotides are TGCGCCAGCAGCTTCGGCGGCTCCTACAATGAGCAGTTCTTC. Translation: CASSFGGSYNEQFF.

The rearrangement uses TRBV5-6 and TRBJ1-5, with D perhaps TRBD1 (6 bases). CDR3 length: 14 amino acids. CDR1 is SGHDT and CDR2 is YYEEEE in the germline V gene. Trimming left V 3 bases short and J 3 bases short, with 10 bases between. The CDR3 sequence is CASSSQGVNQPQHF. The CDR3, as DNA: TGTGCCAGCAGCTCACAGGGAGTCAATCAGCCCCAGCATTTT.

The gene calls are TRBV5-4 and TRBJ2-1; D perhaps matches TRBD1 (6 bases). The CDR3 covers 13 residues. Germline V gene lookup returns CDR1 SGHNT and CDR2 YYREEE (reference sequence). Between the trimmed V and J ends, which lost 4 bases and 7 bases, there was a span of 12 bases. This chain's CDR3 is CASSLETGNEQFF. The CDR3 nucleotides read TGTGCCAGCAGCCTCGAAACAGGGAATGAGCAGTTCTTC.

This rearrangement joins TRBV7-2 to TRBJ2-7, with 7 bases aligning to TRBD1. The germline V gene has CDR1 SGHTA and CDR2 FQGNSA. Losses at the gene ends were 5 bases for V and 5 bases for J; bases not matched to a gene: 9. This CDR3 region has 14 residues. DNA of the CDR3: TGTGCCAGCAGCCGACGCGACAGGGTAAACGAGCAGTACTTC. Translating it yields CASSRRDRVNEQYF.

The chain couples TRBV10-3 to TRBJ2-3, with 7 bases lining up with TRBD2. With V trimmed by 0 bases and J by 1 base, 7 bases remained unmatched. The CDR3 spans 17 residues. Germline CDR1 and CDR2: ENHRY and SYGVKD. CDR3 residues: CAISESMAGAGTDTQYF. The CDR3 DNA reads TGTGCCATCAGTGAGTCTATGGCGGGAGCGGGCACAGATACGCAGTATTTT.

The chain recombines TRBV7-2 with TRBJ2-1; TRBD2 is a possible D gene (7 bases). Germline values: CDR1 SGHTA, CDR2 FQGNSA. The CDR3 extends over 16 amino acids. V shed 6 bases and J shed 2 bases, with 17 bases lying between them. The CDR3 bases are TGTGCCAGCAGGAAGGGGGGGGTCGACGCCTACAATGAGCAGTTCTTC. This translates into CASRKGGVDAYNEQFF.

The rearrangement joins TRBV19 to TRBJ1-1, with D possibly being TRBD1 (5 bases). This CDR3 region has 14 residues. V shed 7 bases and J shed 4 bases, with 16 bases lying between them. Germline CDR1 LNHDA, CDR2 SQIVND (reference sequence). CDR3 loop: CASTNAGRGTEAFF. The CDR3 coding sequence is TGTGCCAGTACCAACGCCGGGAGGGGCACTGAAGCTTTCTTT.

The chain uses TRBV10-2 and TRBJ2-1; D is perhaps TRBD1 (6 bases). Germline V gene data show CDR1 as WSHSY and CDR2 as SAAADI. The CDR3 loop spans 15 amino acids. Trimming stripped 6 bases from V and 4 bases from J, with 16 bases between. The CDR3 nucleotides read TGCGCCAGCAGGGACACAGGGAATCTTTACAATGAGCAGTTCTTC. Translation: CASRDTGNLYNEQFF.

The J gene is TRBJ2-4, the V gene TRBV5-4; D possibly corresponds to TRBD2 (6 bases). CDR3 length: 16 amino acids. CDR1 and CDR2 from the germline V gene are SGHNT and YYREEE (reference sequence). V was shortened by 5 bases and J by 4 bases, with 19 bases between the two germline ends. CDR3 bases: TGTGCCAGCAGTCTACCTTTAGGCGGGACTAAAAACATTCAGTACTTC. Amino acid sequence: CASSLPLGGTKNIQYF.

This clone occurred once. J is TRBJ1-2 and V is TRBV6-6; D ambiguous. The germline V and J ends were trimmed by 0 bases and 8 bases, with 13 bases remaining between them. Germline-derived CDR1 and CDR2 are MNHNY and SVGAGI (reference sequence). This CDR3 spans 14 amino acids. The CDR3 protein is CASSYSKREEGYTF. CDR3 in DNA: TGTGCCAGCAGTTACTCGAAACGGGAAGAGGGCTACACCTTC.

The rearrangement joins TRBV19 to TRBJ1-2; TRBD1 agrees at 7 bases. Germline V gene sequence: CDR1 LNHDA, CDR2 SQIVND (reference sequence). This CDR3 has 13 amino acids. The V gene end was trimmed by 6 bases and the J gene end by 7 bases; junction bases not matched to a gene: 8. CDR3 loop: CASSRTGTSGYTF. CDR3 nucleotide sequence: TGTGCCAGTAGCCGGACAGGTACGAGTGGCTACACCTTC.

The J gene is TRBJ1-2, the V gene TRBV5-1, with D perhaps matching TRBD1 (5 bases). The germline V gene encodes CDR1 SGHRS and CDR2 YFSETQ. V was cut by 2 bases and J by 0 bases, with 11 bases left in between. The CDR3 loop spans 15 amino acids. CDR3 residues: CASSFGGPANYGYTF. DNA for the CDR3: TGCGCCAGCAGCTTCGGGGGACCGGCTAACTATGGCTACACCTTC.

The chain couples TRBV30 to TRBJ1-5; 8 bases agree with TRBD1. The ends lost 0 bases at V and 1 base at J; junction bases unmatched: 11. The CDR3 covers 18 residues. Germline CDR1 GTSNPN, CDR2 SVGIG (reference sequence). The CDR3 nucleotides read TGTGCCTGGAGTGTACGGACAGGGCCCCATCCGAGCAATCAGCCCCAGCATTTT. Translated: CAWSVRTGPHPSNQPQHF.

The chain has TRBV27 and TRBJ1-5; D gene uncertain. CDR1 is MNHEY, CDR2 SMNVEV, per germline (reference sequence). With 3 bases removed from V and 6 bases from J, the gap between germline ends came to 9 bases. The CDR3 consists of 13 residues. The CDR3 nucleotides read TGTGCCAGCAGTTTCCGGGCGGGTCAGCCCCAGCATTTT. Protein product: CASSFRAGQPQHF.